This record concerns one TCR beta chain sequence. The V end was cut by 2 bases, the J end by 2 bases, with 7 bases between. In germline, CDR1 is KGHSH, CDR2 LQKENI. The CDR3 has 13 amino acids. Enrollees, roughly 18 to 90 years old, lived in about two dozen US areas. Participants had their cohort set by participant-reported clinical history. The entry originates in a study of blood T cell repertoires in COVID-19. Authors' data handling: The authors estimated nucleated cell counts from reference gene primer amplification. Using immunoSEQ multiplex PCR, the repertoire was profiled, and TCRdb retains in-frame clones only, with some absent. That table supplies the V and J calls and clone size; D and trimming were determined from the DNA. The repertoire holds about 270,000 clones, with 75% to 90% as singletons.

The rearrangement links TRBV18 to TRBJ2-7; D is unclear. Sequenced sample: PBMCs or T cells enriched from blood (not recorded which). The TCR originated in a woman in her 30s with acute COVID-19. The CDR3 here is CASSPERAYEQYF. The DNA of the CDR3 is TGTGCCAGCTCACCAGAAAGAGCCTACGAGCAGTACTTC.